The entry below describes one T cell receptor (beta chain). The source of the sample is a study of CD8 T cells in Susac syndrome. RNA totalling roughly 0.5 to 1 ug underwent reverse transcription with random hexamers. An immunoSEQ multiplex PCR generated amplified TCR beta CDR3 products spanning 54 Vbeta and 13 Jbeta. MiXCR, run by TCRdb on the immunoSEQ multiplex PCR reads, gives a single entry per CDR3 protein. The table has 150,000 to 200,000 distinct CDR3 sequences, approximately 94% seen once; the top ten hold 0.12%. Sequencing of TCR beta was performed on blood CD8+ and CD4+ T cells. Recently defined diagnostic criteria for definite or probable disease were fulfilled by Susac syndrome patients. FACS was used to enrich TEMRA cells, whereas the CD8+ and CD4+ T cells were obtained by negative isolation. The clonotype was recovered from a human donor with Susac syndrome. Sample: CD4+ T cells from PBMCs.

CDR3 sequence: CASRPTGRINSPLHF. The CDR3 DNA reads as TGTGCCAGCAGGCCGACAGGGAGAATCAATTCACCCCTCCACTTT. The V and J genes are TRBV27 and TRBJ1-6, with TRBD1 identical over 7 bases. There are 15 residues in the CDR3. Trimming cost V 6 bases and J 7 bases; bases outside gene matches: 9. Germline CDR1 reads MNHEY; CDR2 reads SMNVEV (reference sequence).